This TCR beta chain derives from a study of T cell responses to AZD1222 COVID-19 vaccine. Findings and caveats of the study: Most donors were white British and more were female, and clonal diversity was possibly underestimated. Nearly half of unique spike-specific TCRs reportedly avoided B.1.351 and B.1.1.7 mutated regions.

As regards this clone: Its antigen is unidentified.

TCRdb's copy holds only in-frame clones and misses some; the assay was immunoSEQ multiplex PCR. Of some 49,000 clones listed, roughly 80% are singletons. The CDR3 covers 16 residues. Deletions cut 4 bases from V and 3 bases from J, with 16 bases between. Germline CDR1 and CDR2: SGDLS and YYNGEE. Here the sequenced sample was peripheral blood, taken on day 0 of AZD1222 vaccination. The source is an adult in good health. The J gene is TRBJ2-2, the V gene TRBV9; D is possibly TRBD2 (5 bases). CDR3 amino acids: CASSSPAGGYTGELFF. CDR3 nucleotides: TGTGCCAGCAGCTCTCCGGCGGGCGGGTACACCGGGGAGCTGTTTTTT.